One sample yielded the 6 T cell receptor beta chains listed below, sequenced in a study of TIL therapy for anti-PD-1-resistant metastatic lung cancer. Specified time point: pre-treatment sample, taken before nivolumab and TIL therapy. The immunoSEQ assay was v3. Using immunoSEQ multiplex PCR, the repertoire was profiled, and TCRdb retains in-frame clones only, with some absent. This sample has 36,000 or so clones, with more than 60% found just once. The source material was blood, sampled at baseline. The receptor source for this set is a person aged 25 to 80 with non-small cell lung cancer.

The DNA for the CDR3 is TGTGCCAGCAGCTTAGGAGGGACAAGGGCCTATCCGGAGACCCAGTACTTC. Residues: CASSLGGTRAYPETQYF. J is TRBJ2-5 and V is TRBV7-2; perhaps TRBD1 as D (6 bases). Germline V lookup: CDR1 SGHTA, CDR2 FQGNSA. V dropped 1 base and J dropped 5 bases, with 20 bases sitting between them. The CDR3 has 17 amino acids.

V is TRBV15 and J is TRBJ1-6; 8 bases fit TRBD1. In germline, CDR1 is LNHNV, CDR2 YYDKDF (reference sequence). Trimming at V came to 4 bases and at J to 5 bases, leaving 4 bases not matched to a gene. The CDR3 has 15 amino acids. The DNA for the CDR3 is TGTGCCACCAGCACGGGACAGGTTGATAATTCACCCCTCCACTTT. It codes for CATSTGQVDNSPLHF.

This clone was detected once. CDR3 loop: CATVLAGVYNEQFF. As DNA, the CDR3 is TGTGCCACCGTACTAGCGGGGGTCTACAATGAGCAGTTCTTC. The chain has TRBV6-1 and TRBJ2-1, with 11 positions matching TRBD2. Germline assignment: CDR1 MNHNS and CDR2 SASEGT. CDR3 length equals 14 residues. After removal of 10 bases from V and 3 bases from J, the junction contained 5 bases not matched to a gene.

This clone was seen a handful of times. DNA for the CDR3: TGTGCCAGCAGTTTAGTGGGTCTGGAGACCCAGTACTTC. Its protein is CASSLVGLETQYF. The V gene is TRBV28, the J gene TRBJ2-5; D remains unclear. This CDR3 region has 13 residues. V lost 2 bases, J lost 5 bases, and 9 bases lay in between. The germline gives CDR1 MDHEN, CDR2 SYDVKM. The full variable domain, with the rest looked up from reference TRBV28 and TRBJ2-5, is DVKVTQSSRYLVKRTGEKVFLECVQDMDHENMFWYRQDPGLGLRLIYFSYDVKMKEKGDIPEGYSVSREKKERFSLILESASTNQTSMYLCASSLVGLETQYFGPGTRLLVL.

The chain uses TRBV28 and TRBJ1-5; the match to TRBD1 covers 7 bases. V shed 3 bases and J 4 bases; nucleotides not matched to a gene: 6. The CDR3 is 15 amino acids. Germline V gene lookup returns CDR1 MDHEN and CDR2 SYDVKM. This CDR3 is CASSLGRGGNQPQHF. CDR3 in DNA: TGTGCCAGCAGTTTGGGCAGGGGGGGAAATCAGCCCCAGCATTTT.

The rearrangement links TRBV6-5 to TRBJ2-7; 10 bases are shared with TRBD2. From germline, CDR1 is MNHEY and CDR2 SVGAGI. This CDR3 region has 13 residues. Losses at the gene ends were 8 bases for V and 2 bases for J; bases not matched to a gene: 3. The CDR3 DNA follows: TGTGCCAGCGCTAGCGGGGGAACCTACGAGCAGTACTTC. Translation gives CASASGGTYEQYF.